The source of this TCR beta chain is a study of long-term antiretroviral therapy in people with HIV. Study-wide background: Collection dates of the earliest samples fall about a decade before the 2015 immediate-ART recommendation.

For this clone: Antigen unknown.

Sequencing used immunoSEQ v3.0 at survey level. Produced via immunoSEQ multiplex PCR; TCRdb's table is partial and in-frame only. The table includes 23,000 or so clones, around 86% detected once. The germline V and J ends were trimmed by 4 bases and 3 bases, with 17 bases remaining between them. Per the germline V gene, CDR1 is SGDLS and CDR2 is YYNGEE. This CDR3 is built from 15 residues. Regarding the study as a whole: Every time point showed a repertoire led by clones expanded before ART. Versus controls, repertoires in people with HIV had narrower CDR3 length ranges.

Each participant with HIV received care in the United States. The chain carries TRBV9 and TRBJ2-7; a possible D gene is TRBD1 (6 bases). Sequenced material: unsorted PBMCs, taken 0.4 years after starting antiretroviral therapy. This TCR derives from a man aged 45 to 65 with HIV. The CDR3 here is CASSPLRDKVYEQYF. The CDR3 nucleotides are TGTGCCAGCAGCCCATTAAGGGACAAGGTCTACGAGCAGTACTTC.